Listed below are T cell receptor beta chains from one sample, sequenced in a study of identical twins. TCRdb passed the 5' RACE reads through MiXCR, listing each CDR3 protein once. The sample yields under 400,000 distinct CDR3 sequences, 8.5% to 10% seen once. Sequencing used naive T cells sorted from blood. All receptors come from a woman between 50 and 59 years old in good health. Each CDR3 is given with its conserved first and last residue. A D gene is named only where the DNA matches it firmly. Clone size is given for some rows only: seen once, a few or many times, or a class if the clone is expanded.

.,13,TRBJ1-2,many,TRBV30,TGTGCCTGGAGTGTACAGAGCAACTATGGCTACACCTTC,CAWSVQSNYGYTF
.,13,TRBJ2-1,.,TRBV24-1,TGTGCCACCAGTGATTTAGGAACAGCAAAGCAGTTCTTC,CATSDLGTAKQFF
TRBD1,16,TRBJ2-7,.,TRBV9,TGTGCCAGCAGCGTGGGACCGACAGGGGGTATTGGCGAGCAGTACTTC,CASSVGPTGGIGEQYF
TRBD2,18,TRBJ2-5,few,TRBV5-6,TGTGCCAGCAGCTTGAGGATCTCTAGCGGGAGGGCCTGGGAGACCCAGTACTTC,CASSLRISSGRAWETQYF
.,13,TRBJ1-2,.,TRBV25-1,TGTGCCAGCAGAGCAGGGGCTAGCTATGGCTACACCTTC,CASRAGASYGYTF
TRBD1,15,TRBJ2-1,.,TRBV29-1,TGCAGCGTTGGCGGGACAGGAGGCTCCTACAATGAGCAGTTCTTC,CSVGGTGGSYNEQFF
.,14,TRBJ2-3,.,TRBV7-9,TGTGCCAGCAGCCCTCCAGGAGAGCCAGATACGCAGTATTTT,CASSPPGEPDTQYF
.,14,TRBJ1-5,.,TRBV24-1,TGTGCCACCTGTGATTTGTCTAGCAATCAGCCCCAGCATTTT,CATCDLSSNQPQHF
.,14,TRBJ2-7,few,TRBV20-1,TGCAGTGCTAGGCAGCCCAGGGGACCCTACGAGCAGTACTTC,CSARQPRGPYEQYF
.,12,TRBJ1-2,.,TRBV12-3/TRBV12-4,TGTGCCAGCAGTTTTATAGCTTATGGCTACACCTTC,CASSFIAYGYTF
TRBD2,15,TRBJ2-7,few,TRBV7-9,TGTGCCAGCAGCTCCGGGGGGGGTAGGTTCTACGAGCAGTACTTC,CASSSGGGRFYEQYF
.,13,TRBJ2-3,few,TRBV29-1,TGCAGCGTTGACCCCGGGAGCACAGATACGCAGTATTTT,CSVDPGSTDTQYF
.,16,TRBJ2-5,once,TRBV28,TGTGCCAGCAGTCCCCTCCGGGGACAAAATCAAGAGACCCAGTACTTC,CASSPLRGQNQETQYF
.,16,TRBJ2-2,.,TRBV15,TGTGCCACCAGCAGAGCTGAGGGACCGAACACCGGGGAGCTGTTTTTT,CATSRAEGPNTGELFF
.,13,TRBJ1-5,.,TRBV28,TGTGCCAGCATAGAAGGGCCAGGGCAGCCCCAGCATTTT,CASIEGPGQPQHF
.,15,TRBJ1-3,.,TRBV27,TGTGCCAGCAGTTCTAACCGGAACTCTGGAAACACCATATATTTT,CASSSNRNSGNTIYF
.,13,TRBJ2-7,few,TRBV18,TGTGCCAGCTCACCCCTCGGGGCCTACGAGCAGTACTTC,CASSPLGAYEQYF
TRBD1,17,TRBJ2-1,few,TRBV7-8,TGTGCCAGCAGCGGTGGGACAGGGGGTTTCAATTTCAATGAGCAGTTCTTC,CASSGGTGGFNFNEQFF
TRBD2,17,TRBJ2-7,few,TRBV5-1,TGCGCCAGCAGCTTGTTACTAGCGGGAGGAGGGTCCTACGAGCAGTACTTC,CASSLLLAGGGSYEQYF
.,16,TRBJ1-6,few,TRBV4-1,TGCGCCAGCAGCCAAGATCCCGGACACGATAATTCACCCCTCCACTTT,CASSQDPGHDNSPLHF
TRBD1,15,TRBJ2-7,.,TRBV11-1,TGTGCCAGCAGCTTAGCCCGGGACAGAGTCCACGAGCAGTACTTC,CASSLARDRVHEQYF
TRBD2,14,TRBJ2-3,many,TRBV15,TGTGCCACCAAGGTGGTAGCGGGAGCAGATACGCAGTATTTT,CATKVVAGADTQYF
.,16,TRBJ2-1,.,TRBV10-3,TGTGCCATCAGTGAGCAACAGCGGAAAATGGTCAATGAGCAGTTCTTC,CAISEQQRKMVNEQFF
.,16,TRBJ2-6,.,TRBV24-1,TGTGCCACCAGTGATTTTGATGACAGGAAGGCCAACGTCCTGACTTTC,CATSDFDDRKANVLTF
.,16,TRBJ2-3,many,TRBV20-1,TGCAGTGCTAGAGATGAGAGCGGTGCTAGCACAGATACGCAGTATTTT,CSARDESGASTDTQYF
TRBD1,14,TRBJ1-5,few,TRBV20-1,TGCAGTGCATCGACAGGGGATGGGCATCAGCCCCAGCATTTT,CSASTGDGHQPQHF
.,12,TRBJ2-3,many,TRBV12-3/TRBV12-4,TGTGCCAGCACCTCAAGAACAGATACGCAGTATTTT,CASTSRTDTQYF
TRBD2,14,TRBJ2-3,few,TRBV20-1,TGCAGTGCTCCGAACGGACTAGCGGGGGATACGCAGTATTTT,CSAPNGLAGDTQYF
.,13,TRBJ2-5,.,TRBV30,TGTGCCTGGACACCTGTAGGGAAAGAGACCCAGTACTTC,CAWTPVGKETQYF
TRBD2,17,TRBJ2-3,many,TRBV11-2,TGTGCCAGCAGCTTAGAATCGCGGGAGGGCCCAGGAGATACGCAGTATTTT,CASSLESREGPGDTQYF
.,16,TRBJ2-4,.,TRBV5-6,TGTGCCAGCAGCTTCCGACAGATAATAGCCAAAAACATTCAGTACTTC,CASSFRQIIAKNIQYF
.,15,TRBJ2-7,many,TRBV4-2,TGTGCCAGCAGCCAAGATTTAGACAGCTCCTACGAGCAGTACTTC,CASSQDLDSSYEQYF
.,14,TRBJ2-5,many,TRBV12-3/TRBV12-4,TGTGCCAGCAGCCTCGGGACAACGAAAGAGACCCAGTACTTC,CASSLGTTKETQYF
TRBD1,14,TRBJ2-2,many,TRBV9,TGTGCCACCCGGACAGGTCCTGATGCCGGGGAGCTGTTTTTT,CATRTGPDAGELFF
.,14,TRBJ2-7,few,TRBV6-1,TGTGCCAGCATACAGGGCCCCCCGCGGAACGAGCAGTACTTC,CASIQGPPRNEQYF
TRBD1,14,TRBJ2-7,many,TRBV5-6,TGTGCCAGCAGCTTGAGGACAGGGTGGTACGAGCAGTACTTC,CASSLRTGWYEQYF
TRBD2,17,TRBJ2-1,.,TRBV20-1,TGCAGTGTATTAACGGCCCGGACTAGCGGGAGTCTCAATGAGCAGTTCTTC,CSVLTARTSGSLNEQFF
TRBD2,14,TRBJ2-7,.,TRBV3-1,TGTGCCAGCAGCCTTCTGGGACTAGCGGGTGAGCAGTACTTC,CASSLLGLAGEQYF
.,14,TRBJ2-2,many,TRBV12-3/TRBV12-4,TGTGCCAGCAAACGCTTAAGGGGAACCGGGGAGCTGTTTTTT,CASKRLRGTGELFF
TRBD2,16,TRBJ2-2,few,TRBV7-8,TGTGCCAGCAGCATCCGCGGAGGGAGGGGAACCGGGGAGCTGTTTTTT,CASSIRGGRGTGELFF
.,13,TRBJ2-3,.,TRBV7-3,TGTGCCAGCAGTCTTACGCTGGTCGATACGCAGTATTTT,CASSLTLVDTQYF
.,16,TRBJ2-2,few,TRBV24-1,TGTGCCACCAGTGATTTGAGGGTGGGGAGTACCGGGGAGCTGTTTTTT,CATSDLRVGSTGELFF
TRBD2,16,TRBJ2-1,many,TRBV12-5,TGTGCTAGTGGTTTGCAAGCGGGAGGTTTTGGGAAAGAGCAGTTCTTC,CASGLQAGGFGKEQFF
.,15,TRBJ2-1,many,TRBV12-3/TRBV12-4,TGTGCCAGCAGTTTCAGCACGGCCGTCTACAATGAGCAGTTCTTC,CASSFSTAVYNEQFF
TRBD2,14,TRBJ2-5,.,TRBV6-2/TRBV6-3,TGTGCCATCCGACTAGCGGGGACCCAAGAGACCCAGTACTTC,CAIRLAGTQETQYF
.,16,TRBJ1-2,many,TRBV5-6,TGTGCCAGCAGCTTTTCACCGGGCAGGGAAAACTATGGCTACACCTTC,CASSFSPGRENYGYTF
.,13,TRBJ2-3,.,TRBV7-2,TGTGCCAGCAGCTTAGCACAGGCTCCTACGCAGTATTTT,CASSLAQAPTQYF
.,15,TRBJ1-5,few,TRBV15,TGTGCCACCAGCAAAGACAGGACTACTAATCAGCCCCAGCATTTT,CATSKDRTTNQPQHF
TRBD2,16,TRBJ2-2,.,TRBV7-8,TGTGCCAGCAGCTTAGGGCCTAGCGGAGGCACCGGGGAGCTGTTTTTT,CASSLGPSGGTGELFF
.,11,TRBJ2-5,many,TRBV12-3/TRBV12-4,TGTGCCAGCAGTTTCGGAGAGACCCAGTACTTC,CASSFGETQYF
.,15,TRBJ2-3,many,TRBV5-1,TGCGCCAGCAGCTTGAAGAGTGGATCCACAGATACGCAGTATTTT,CASSLKSGSTDTQYF
.,13,TRBJ1-2,many,TRBV7-9,TGTGCCAGCAGCTTAGCACAGGTCTCTGGCTACACCTTC,CASSLAQVSGYTF
TRBD2,15,TRBJ2-1,few,TRBV5-1,TGCGCCAGCAGCGCAACTAGCGACCCCTACAATGAGCAGTTCTTC,CASSATSDPYNEQFF
TRBD2,16,TRBJ2-2,few,TRBV27,TGTGCCAGCAGTTTATTAGCGGGAGGGTGGACCGGGGAGCTGTTTTTT,CASSLLAGGWTGELFF